Below are 6 T cell receptor beta chains sequenced from a single sample in a study of Ad26.COV2.S vaccination and SARS-CoV-2 variants. Data came from immunoSEQ multiplex PCR; TCRdb stores just in-frame clones and leaves some out. The sample has about 350,000 clones; around nine tenths are singletons. Treatment specified: some 19 received Ad26.COV2.S at low or high dose, single or two shots; roughly five received placebo; per-sample allocation not given. Day 63 following the first vaccine or placebo injection was when the samples were taken. The sequences come from peripheral blood, collected in a trial of Ad26.COV2.S vaccine versus placebo. The receptors originated from a person between 18 and 59 years old who received the Ad26.COV2.S COVID-19 vaccine or a placebo.

The rearrangement uses TRBV7-9 and TRBJ2-2; the D call may be TRBD1 or TRBD2 (5 bases each). Trimming shortened V by 7 bases and J by 1 base, and 10 bases separated the two germline ends. The germline V gene has CDR1 SEHNR and CDR2 FQNEAQ (reference sequence). The CDR3 extends over 14 amino acids. The CDR3 sequence: CASTGTLNTGELFF. The CDR3 nucleotides read TGTGCCAGCACGGGGACGCTGAACACCGGGGAGCTGTTTTTT.

This rearrangement joins TRBV11-2 to TRBJ2-5; 15 nucleotides match TRBD2. Germline V gene sequence: CDR1 SGHAT, CDR2 FQNNGV. Trimming at V came to 7 bases and at J to 7 bases, leaving 10 bases not matched to a gene. CDR3 length: 16 amino acids. CDR3 nucleotide sequence: TGTGCCAGCACCCTGGGGACTAGCGGGGGGATAGGGACCCAGTACTTC. This translates into CASTLGTSGGIGTQYF.

This rearrangement joins TRBV7-9 to TRBJ2-1, with TRBD2 as a possible D gene (6 bases). The CDR3 sequence is 16 residues long. CDR1 and CDR2 from the germline V gene are SEHNR and FQNEAQ (reference sequence). Trimming removed 1 base at V and 1 base at J, with 11 bases between. This CDR3 is CASSLEVAASYNEQFF. CDR3 in DNA: TGTGCCAGCAGCTTAGAGGTAGCGGCTTCCTACAATGAGCAGTTCTTC.

The sample holds a few counts of this clone. The chain recombines TRBV24-1 with TRBJ2-1; D might be TRBD2 (5 bases). Germline V gene data show CDR1 as KGHDR and CDR2 as SFDVKD. CDR3 length: 17 residues. Trimming took off 4 bases at V and 2 bases at J, with 17 bases between the two ends. Here the CDR3 reads CATSDSFGRAAYNEQFF. The CDR3 bases are TGTGCCACCAGTGACTCCTTCGGGCGGGCCGCCTACAATGAGCAGTTCTTC.

The CDR3 sequence is CASSQQSGSSGNTIYF. The CDR3 nucleotides read TGTGCCAGCAGCCAACAATCCGGGTCCTCTGGAAACACCATATATTTT. This chain connects TRBV4-2 to TRBJ1-3, with D unresolved. This CDR3 spans 16 amino acids. Germline CDR1 and CDR2: LGHNA and YNFKEQ. Trimming stripped 2 bases from V and 0 bases from J, with 11 bases between.

This clone appeared a single time. The J gene is TRBJ1-5, the V gene TRBV28; the D is unclear. The CDR3 spans 15 residues. Germline CDR1 and CDR2: MDHEN and SYDVKM. Between the trimmed V and J ends, which lost 3 bases and 1 base, there was a span of 10 bases. In nucleotides, the CDR3 is TGTGCCAGCAGTTTGTATGGTAAGAGCAATCAGCCCCAGCATTTT. It specifies CASSLYGKSNQPQHF.